The 20 T cell receptor beta chains presented below share a single source sample, sequenced in a study of Graves' ophthalmopathy and Graves' hyperthyroidism. Amplification from RNA transcripts yielded the TCR beta CDR3 regions. A first-round RT-PCR used HTBI primers, followed by a second-round multiplex PCR. Via MiXCR, TCRdb re-called the multiplex PCR reads, giving one row per CDR3 protein. The top ten clones hold roughly 6.9% of a sample with roughly 610,000 distinct CDR3 sequences, 22% of them seen once. Input material: peripheral blood. All receptors come from a woman aged 18-29 years with stable Graves' hyperthyroidism. Some clones in this sample may be carry-over from other donors' samples.

The chain employs TRBV19 and TRBJ1-1; TRBD1 matches at 7 bases. V gave up 3 bases and J gave up 5 bases; unmatched junction bases: 9. There are 15 residues in the CDR3. CDR1 is LNHDA and CDR2 is SQIVND in the germline V gene (reference sequence). The CDR3 DNA follows: TGTGCCAGTAGTATTCCGGGACAGAGTAGGACTGAAGCTTTCTTT. Residues: CASSIPGQSRTEAFF.

The table lists this clonotype with many counts. The CDR3 nucleotides read TGCAGTGCTAGACGGAGGTACACCTACGAGCAGTACTTC. Its translation: CSARRRYTYEQYF. This chain links TRBV20-1 with TRBJ2-7, with D tentatively TRBD2 (5 bases). V was clipped by 2 bases and J by 2 bases, with 10 bases between them. CDR3 length: 13 residues. Germline V CDR1 and CDR2: DFQATT, SNEGSKA (reference sequence).

This clonotype was picked up many times. This chain connects TRBV6-5 to TRBJ2-2; 7 bases line up with TRBD2. V was clipped by 0 bases and J by 0 bases; unmatched bases: 4. Germline V gene lookup returns CDR1 MNHEY and CDR2 SVGAGI. The CDR3 has 17 residues. CDR3 bases: TGTGCCAGCAGTTACTCGTTTGGACTAGCGAACACCGGGGAGCTGTTTTTT. This translates into CASSYSFGLANTGELFF.

There are many counts of this clonotype. This sequence joins TRBV29-1 and TRBJ2-7; D may be TRBD1 (5 bases). Germline CDR1 is SQVTM and CDR2 is ANQGSEA. The CDR3 contains 13 residues. Trimming pared 5 bases from V and 1 base from J, leaving 12 bases between. The CDR3 bases are TGCAGCGTTAGGAAAAGGGGATCCTACGAGCAGTACTTC. Translation gives CSVRKRGSYEQYF.

The V and J genes are TRBV25-1 and TRBJ1-5, with D maybe TRBD1 (5 bases). The germline V gene has CDR1 MGHDK and CDR2 SYGVNS. The V and J ends lost 3 bases and 5 bases respectively, with 11 bases between them. The CDR3 sequence is 14 residues long. CDR3 nucleotides: TGTGCCAGCAGTGAGTCACAGGTTCATCAGCCCCAGCATTTT. It is translated as CASSESQVHQPQHF.

This CDR3 reads CASHAQMNTEAFF. The CDR3 DNA reads TGTGCCAGTCACGCACAGATGAACACTGAAGCTTTCTTT. The chain has TRBV19 and TRBJ1-1; no clear D. The V end was cut by 8 bases, the J end by 0 bases, with 10 bases between. This CDR3 spans 13 amino acids. CDR1 is LNHDA, CDR2 SQIVND, per germline (reference sequence).

Many counts were recorded for this clonotype. This may arise from a read error, as a much more abundant clone is one base away. V is TRBV6-5 and J is TRBJ2-5; the D is unclear. Germline CDR1 is MNHEY and CDR2 is SVGAGI. CDR3 length: 13 residues. Here the CDR3 reads CASSLASQETKYF. CDR3 sequence (DNA): TGTGCCAGCAGTTTGGCCTCCCAAGAGACCAAGTACTTC.

In this sample, this clonotype turned up many times. This chain uses TRBV20-1 with TRBJ2-5, with D perhaps matching TRBD2 (6 bases). The germline V gene has CDR1 DFQATT and CDR2 SNEGSKA (reference sequence). The CDR3 is 14 amino acids. V dropped 5 bases and J dropped 1 base, with 14 bases sitting between them. CDR3 coding DNA: TGCAGTGCTCTCGAGGCGGGAACCCAAGAGACCCAGTACTTC. Translation: CSALEAGTQETQYF.

The chain is built from TRBV28 and TRBJ2-7, with TRBD2 matching 13 bases. Trimming took 4 bases from V and 3 from J; bases not matched to a gene: 6. The germline V gene encodes CDR1 MDHEN and CDR2 SYDVKM. This CDR3 has 16 residues. CDR3 in amino acids: CASSSRTSGGFYEQYF. The DNA of the CDR3 is TGTGCCAGCAGTTCGCGGACTAGCGGGGGATTCTACGAGCAGTACTTC.

This clonotype occurred many times. This chain uses TRBV12-3 or TRBV12-4 with TRBJ1-1, with 8 bases identical to TRBD1. J was trimmed by 0 bases and V by 5 bases; bases with no gene match: 11. The CDR3 is made up of 17 amino acids. CDR3 in amino acids: CASSSPGQEFLNTEAFF. CDR3 nucleotides: TGTGCCAGCAGTAGCCCGGGACAGGAATTCCTGAACACTGAAGCTTTCTTT.

The chain is built from TRBV24-1 and TRBJ1-2; 7 nucleotides agree with TRBD1. The CDR3 spans 16 residues. Germline CDR1 reads KGHDR; CDR2 reads SFDVKD. The V and J ends lost 4 bases and 0 bases, in that order; junction bases with no gene match: 7. CDR3 coding DNA: TGTGCCACCAGTGACCTGGGACAGTGGACTAACTATGGCTACACCTTC. Protein product: CATSDLGQWTNYGYTF.

This clonotype was observed many times. J is TRBJ2-7 and V is TRBV5-1; D is undetermined. V dropped 0 bases and J dropped 5 bases, with 9 bases sitting between them. The V gene's germline CDR1 is SGHRS and CDR2 YFSETQ. This CDR3 region has 13 residues. CDR3 amino acids: CASSLAQPNEQYF. For the CDR3, the DNA is TGCGCCAGCAGCTTGGCACAGCCAAACGAGCAGTACTTC.

The chain links TRBV6-1 to TRBJ2-7; D may correspond to TRBD1 or TRBD2 (5 bases each). From germline, CDR1 is MNHNS and CDR2 SASEGT. The CDR3 is 13 amino acids. V was cut by 6 bases and J by 5 bases, with 14 bases left in between. CDR3 sequence: CASRWDQVNEQYF. The CDR3 nucleotides read TGTGCCAGCAGGTGGGACCAGGTTAACGAGCAGTACTTC.

This clonotype was observed a few times. Being one base from a much bigger clone, this may be a read error. DNA of the CDR3: TGTGCCAGCAGGTATAGAGGGGATGGACCCTATGGCTACACCTTC. Residues: CASRYRGDGPYGYTF. J is TRBJ1-2 and V is TRBV7-3; D perhaps matches TRBD1 (5 bases). Trimming took off 6 bases at V and 4 bases at J, with 18 bases between the two ends. Germline V gene data show CDR1 as SGHTA and CDR2 as FQGTGA. CDR3 length equals 15 residues.

This clonotype was counted ten times or more. This chain links TRBV4-1 with TRBJ1-2, with D possibly matching TRBD1 (5 bases). The CDR3 contains 16 residues. V was pared by 6 bases and J by 1 base, with 18 bases between. Germline-derived CDR1 and CDR2 are MGHRA and YSYEKL. For the CDR3, the DNA is TGCGCCAGCAGGTCGATAGTCGCAGGGCATAACTATGGCTACACCTTC. This encodes CASRSIVAGHNYGYTF.

This clonotype was seen a few times. The genes are TRBV28 and TRBJ2-7; TRBD1 matches 11 bases. Losses at the gene ends were 5 bases for V and 3 bases for J; bases not matched to a gene: 6. The CDR3 sequence is 15 residues long. Germline V gives CDR1 MDHEN, CDR2 SYDVKM. The chain's CDR3 is CASSAGTGGRYEQYF. Written as DNA, the CDR3 is TGTGCCAGCAGTGCCGGGACAGGGGGACGCTACGAGCAGTACTTC.

The chain uses TRBV20-1 and TRBJ2-4; D is possibly TRBD1 (5 bases). Trimming removed 3 bases at V and 8 bases at J, with 8 bases between. The CDR3 extends over 11 amino acids. Germline values: CDR1 DFQATT, CDR2 SNEGSKA (reference sequence). In DNA, the CDR3 is TGCAGTGCTAGCCCCAGGGACATTCAGTACTTC. Amino acids: CSASPRDIQYF.

The rearrangement uses TRBV13 and TRBJ1-5, with no clear D. Germline values: CDR1 PRHDT, CDR2 FYEKMQ (reference sequence). V gave up 5 bases and J gave up 3 bases, with 11 bases separating them. CDR3 length: 14 amino acids. CDR3 sequence (DNA): TGTGCCAGCAGCCATGATAGGTTCAATCAGCCCCAGCATTTT. Its translation is CASSHDRFNQPQHF. Together with reference TRBV13 and TRBJ1-5, the CDR3 gives the full variable domain: AAGVIQSPRHLIKEKRETATLKCYPIPRHDTVYWYQQGPGQDPQFLISFYEKMQSDKGSIPDRFSAQQFSDYHSELNMSSLELGDSALYFCASSHDRFNQPQHFGDGTRLSIL.

This clonotype has a handful of counts. The rearrangement joins TRBV6-5 to TRBJ2-5; D is undetermined. CDR1 and CDR2 (germline): MNHEY, SVGAGI. The CDR3 sequence is 14 residues long. Trimming pared 0 bases from V and 4 bases from J, leaving 9 bases between. The CDR3 sequence is CASSYSASPETQYF. Written as DNA, the CDR3 is TGTGCCAGCAGTTACTCGGCGTCCCCAGAGACCCAGTACTTC.

On this clonotype: This may come from a read error, since a much larger clone is one base off. J is TRBJ2-2 and V is TRBV28; D not resolved. Germline values: CDR1 MDHEN, CDR2 SYDVKM. Deletions cut 8 bases from V and 5 bases from J, with 12 bases between. This CDR3 is built from 13 residues. The CDR3 DNA follows: TGTGCCAGCTGTAAAGTGGGAACCGGGGAGCTGTTTTTT. This translates into CASCKVGTGELFF.